The 26 T cell receptor beta chains in this list originate from one sample, sequenced in a study of blood T cell repertoires in COVID-19. Here immunoSEQ multiplex PCR was the method, and the copy in TCRdb shows in-frame clones only, minus some. This sample has about 91,000 clones; around 88% occur once, and the top ten carry 7.5% to 9.5%. The sequenced material came from peripheral blood. All receptors derive from a woman aged 70 to 79 with acute or convalescent COVID-19.

The chain joins TRBV6-5 to TRBJ2-3; 9 bases fit TRBD2. V was pared by 7 bases and J by 3 bases, with 5 bases of the junction left unmatched. Germline V gene data show CDR1 as MNHEY and CDR2 as SVGAGI. This CDR3 is 14 amino acids long. The CDR3 nucleotides are TGTGCCAGCAACCAGCGGGAGGTAACAGATACGCAGTATTTT. Protein sequence: CASNQREVTDTQYF.

The chain links TRBV5-4 to TRBJ1-6; tentative D call: TRBD1 (6 bases). CDR1 SGHNT and CDR2 YYREEE come from the germline V gene (reference sequence). The CDR3 length is 16 residues. V was clipped by 0 bases and J by 7 bases, with 14 bases between them. This CDR3 is CASSLGRQAPNSPLHF. The DNA of the CDR3 is TGTGCCAGCAGCTTGGGTCGACAGGCCCCCAATTCACCCCTCCACTTT.

J is TRBJ2-7 and V is TRBV28; perhaps TRBD1 as D (6 bases). Looked up from germline, CDR1 is MDHEN and CDR2 is SYDVKM. The CDR3 extends over 17 amino acids. Deletions cut 2 bases from V and 0 bases from J, with 17 bases between. CDR3 DNA sequence: TGTGCCAGCAGTTTACGGGTAGCCTTGGACAGCTCCTACGAGCAGTACTTC. It encodes CASSLRVALDSSYEQYF.

This sequence joins TRBV14 and TRBJ2-1; the match to TRBD2 covers 7 bases. This CDR3 region has 20 residues. J was trimmed by 0 bases and V by 2 bases; bases with no gene match: 16. The V gene's germline CDR1 is SGHDN and CDR2 FVKESK. The CDR3 bases are TGTGCCAGCAGCCAACCCCCTACGAAGTGGCGGGGGAGCTCCTACAATGAGCAGTTCTTC. It yields the protein CASSQPPTKWRGSSYNEQFF.

The V call is TRBV7-9, the J call TRBJ1-1; 8 nucleotides match TRBD1. From germline, CDR1 is SEHNR and CDR2 FQNEAQ (reference sequence). The CDR3 runs to 14 residues. Trimming took 5 bases from V and 3 from J; bases not matched to a gene: 5. The CDR3 sequence: CASSVGQGDTEAFF. The CDR3 nucleotides read TGTGCCAGCAGCGTAGGACAGGGAGACACTGAAGCTTTCTTT.

This chain connects TRBV7-9 to TRBJ1-1, with 10 bases matching TRBD1. Germline V gene lookup returns CDR1 SEHNR and CDR2 FQNEAQ (reference sequence). The trim removed 5 bases at V and 5 bases at J, leaving 8 bases unmatched. The CDR3 extends over 15 amino acids. CDR3 in amino acids: CASSLQTGGQTEAFF. In DNA, the CDR3 is TGTGCCAGCAGCCTCCAGACAGGGGGCCAGACTGAAGCTTTCTTT.

The rearrangement uses TRBV3-1 (or the pseudogene TRBV3-2) and TRBJ2-1; 14 bases are a match to TRBD2. Germline lookup yields CDR1 LGHDT and CDR2 YNNKEL (reference sequence). The length of the CDR3 is 16 residues. V trimming: 4 bases; J trimming: 9 bases; junction bases outside the gene matches: 8. This chain's CDR3 is CASSPRTSGRFSEQFF. The DNA for the CDR3 is TGTGCCAGCAGCCCCCGGACTAGCGGGAGGTTTAGTGAGCAGTTCTTC.

The rearrangement uses TRBV12-5 and TRBJ2-3; 10 bases map to TRBD2. The CDR3 covers 16 residues. The J segment lost 2 bases and the V segment lost 6 bases, leaving 8 bases of the junction unmatched. CDR1 is LGHNT and CDR2 is FRNRAP in the germline V gene. The CDR3 loop is CASGPGTSAFTDTQYF. The CDR3 DNA sequence: TGTGCTAGTGGACCAGGGACTAGCGCATTCACAGATACGCAGTATTTT. Variable domain in full (rest from reference TRBV12-5 and TRBJ2-3): DARVTQTPRHKVTEMGQEVTMRCQPILGHNTVFWYRQTMMQGLELLAYFRNRAPLDDSGMPKDRFSAEMPDATLATLKIQPSEPRDSAVYFCASGPGTSAFTDTQYFGPGTRLTVL.

The rearrangement joins TRBV18 to TRBJ1-2; 9 nucleotides line up with TRBD1. Per germline, CDR1 KGHSH and CDR2 LQKENI. This CDR3 is 17 amino acids long. Germline trimming cut 2 bases from V and 3 bases from J; bases unmatched to any gene: 10. CDR3: CASSPRDRGTVHYGYTF. The DNA of the CDR3 is TGTGCCAGCTCACCAAGAGACAGGGGGACGGTGCACTATGGCTACACCTTC.

The chain joins TRBV14 to TRBJ2-7; TRBD1 aligns across 9 bases. The CDR3 totals 16 residues. Germline V CDR1 and CDR2: SGHDN, FVKESK. V lost 1 base, J lost 5 bases, and 9 bases stayed unmatched. The CDR3 bases are TGTGCCAGCAGCCAAGCGGGGACAGGGATTATCGACGAGCAGTACTTC. Its translation is CASSQAGTGIIDEQYF.

This clone was counted once. J is TRBJ1-1 and V is TRBV30, with D possibly TRBD1 on 6 matching bases. The CDR3 extends over 16 amino acids. Germline V gene lookup returns CDR1 GTSNPN and CDR2 SVGIG (reference sequence). Trimming took off 0 bases at V and 1 base at J, with 15 bases between the two ends. The CDR3 region has the DNA TGTGCCTGGAGTGTCCAAATGGGACACAAGAACACTGAAGCTTTCTTT. This encodes CAWSVQMGHKNTEAFF.

The gene calls are TRBV6-2 or TRBV6-3 and TRBJ1-4; D ambiguous. The V gene lost 6 bases and the J gene lost 0 bases, with 8 bases spanning the gap. The CDR3 contains 14 residues. The V gene's germline CDR1 is MNHEY and CDR2 SVGEGT. The CDR3 region is CASSSHATNEKLFF. The CDR3 region has the DNA TGTGCCAGCAGCTCACATGCAACTAATGAAAAACTGTTTTTT.

The chain carries TRBV2 and TRBJ1-6; maybe TRBD1 (6 bases). Trimming removed 2 bases from V and 8 bases from J, with 10 bases in between. The germline CDR1 and CDR2 sequences are SNHLY and FYNNEI. The CDR3 is 14 amino acids. The DNA for the CDR3 is TGTGCCAGCAGTGAACGGCAGGGGTATTCACCCCTCCACTTT. Its translation is CASSERQGYSPLHF.

This chain joins TRBV7-8 and TRBJ2-1; 7 bases agree with TRBD2. The germline gives CDR1 SGHVS, CDR2 FQNEAQ. V lost 5 bases to trimming and J lost 9 bases; unmatched junction nucleotides: 10. This CDR3 comprises 14 residues. The CDR3 DNA sequence: TGTGCCAGCAGCCGGACTAGTGCGAACATTGAGCAGTTCTTC. Translating gives CASSRTSANIEQFF.

The chain carries TRBV9 and TRBJ1-5; 9 bases are shared with TRBD1. The CDR3 totals 14 residues. The germline CDR1 and CDR2 sequences are SGDLS and YYNGEE. The V and J ends lost 3 bases and 4 bases, in that order; junction bases with no gene match: 2. Written as DNA, the CDR3 is TGTGCCAGCAGCGGCGGACAGGGGAATCAGCCCCAGCATTTT. It yields the protein CASSGGQGNQPQHF.

This chain connects TRBV28 to TRBJ2-5; TRBD2 agrees at 11 bases. In germline, CDR1 is MDHEN, CDR2 SYDVKM. This CDR3 is 16 amino acids long. Trimming cost V 5 bases and J 5 bases; bases outside gene matches: 10. CDR3 protein: CASSPVLAGARETQYF. Here the CDR3 DNA reads TGTGCCAGCAGTCCCGTACTAGCGGGAGCGAGGGAGACCCAGTACTTC. Looking up the rest from reference TRBV28 and TRBJ2-5 gives the full variable domain: DVKVTQSSRYLVKRTGEKVFLECVQDMDHENMFWYRQDPGLGLRLIYFSYDVKMKEKGDIPEGYSVSREKKERFSLILESASTNQTSMYLCASSPVLAGARETQYFGPGTRLLVL.

V usage is TRBV6-5 and J usage is TRBJ2-1; D unclear. In germline, CDR1 is MNHEY, CDR2 SVGAGI. The CDR3 has 13 residues. Deletions cut 9 bases from V and 4 bases from J, with 13 bases between. In DNA form, the CDR3 reads TGTGCCAGTTCGAGCAAGTCATACAATGAGCAGTTCTTC. It translates to CASSSKSYNEQFF.

The chain couples TRBV27 to TRBJ2-7; weak D call: TRBD1 (6 bases). Trimming shortened V by 8 bases and J by 6 bases, and 17 bases separated the two germline ends. CDR3 length: 13 residues. Germline V gives CDR1 MNHEY, CDR2 SMNVEV (reference sequence). CDR3 sequence (DNA): TGTGCCAGCGGCGTAGCGCCGGACAGCGAGCAGTACTTC. Protein product: CASGVAPDSEQYF.

The rearrangement joins TRBV19 to TRBJ2-1; perhaps TRBD2 as D (5 bases). The CDR3 is 13 residues long. Germline lookup yields CDR1 LNHDA and CDR2 SQIVND (reference sequence). The ends were cut back, 6 bases at V and 4 bases at J, with 10 bases in the middle. The CDR3: CASRDPGYNEQFF. Written as DNA, the CDR3 is TGTGCCAGTAGAGACCCGGGGTACAATGAGCAGTTCTTC.

The V and J genes are TRBV14 and TRBJ2-1, with TRBD2 matching 9 bases. The germline V gene encodes CDR1 SGHDN and CDR2 FVKESK. The length of the CDR3 is 15 residues. Unmatched junction bases numbered 3, after V lost 6 bases and J lost 0 bases. In DNA, the CDR3 is TGTGCCAGCAGACTTAGCGGGAGCTCCTACAATGAGCAGTTCTTC. It yields the protein CASRLSGSSYNEQFF.

CDR3: CASSIGLAGELFF. DNA of the CDR3: TGTGCCAGTAGTATAGGTCTAGCCGGGGAGCTGTTTTTT. The chain links TRBV19 to TRBJ2-2; D gene ambiguous. V lost 1 base to trimming and J lost 6 bases, with 6 bases between them. Looked up from germline, CDR1 is LNHDA and CDR2 is SQIVND (reference sequence). The CDR3 runs to 13 residues.

The V gene is TRBV6-5, the J gene TRBJ1-1; 7 bases fit TRBD1. The CDR3 spans 14 residues. V trimming: 5 bases; J trimming: 1 base; junction bases outside the gene matches: 4. The germline V gene encodes CDR1 MNHEY and CDR2 SVGAGI. The CDR3 protein is CASSTYRGNTEAFF. DNA of the CDR3: TGTGCCAGCAGTACTTACAGGGGGAACACTGAAGCTTTCTTT.

The J gene is TRBJ1-1, the V gene TRBV7-3; 7 nucleotides match TRBD1. V dropped 1 base and J dropped 4; count of bases not matched to a gene: 6. The length of the CDR3 is 15 residues. The germline CDR1 and CDR2 sequences are SGHTA and FQGTGA. The CDR3 bases are TGTGCCAGCAGCTTAAGAGCACAGGGGCCCACTGAAGCTTTCTTT. Translating it yields CASSLRAQGPTEAFF.

V usage is TRBV19 and J usage is TRBJ1-5, with a possible D match to TRBD1 (5 bases). V dropped 5 bases and J dropped 1 base, with 15 bases sitting between them. The CDR3 contains 16 residues. CDR1 and CDR2 from the germline V gene are LNHDA and SQIVND (reference sequence). The CDR3 sequence: CASSEDRGLSNQPQHF. CDR3 DNA: TGTGCCAGTAGTGAGGATCGGGGGTTAAGCAATCAGCCCCAGCATTTT.

This chain links TRBV30 with TRBJ1-2; 9 positions agree with TRBD1. Unmatched junction bases numbered 1, after V lost 1 base and J lost 4 bases. The CDR3 loop spans 13 amino acids. Germline CDR1 reads GTSNPN; CDR2 reads SVGIG (reference sequence). CDR3 DNA sequence: TGTGCCTGGAGTGCGGACAGGGGCTATGGCTACACCTTC. Translation: CAWSADRGYGYTF.

The V call is TRBV3-1 (or the pseudogene TRBV3-2), the J call TRBJ2-7, with a possible D match to TRBD1 (7 bases). Trimming left V 3 bases short and J 0 bases short, with 15 bases between. CDR1 is LGHDT and CDR2 is YNNKEL in the germline V gene (reference sequence). The CDR3 extends over 16 amino acids. The CDR3 reads CASSQTGTASSYEQYF. The CDR3 coding sequence is TGTGCCAGCAGCCAGACAGGGACTGCAAGCTCCTACGAGCAGTACTTC.